The sequence of this TCR beta chain was determined in a study of shared clonotypes between healthy human individuals. Looked up from germline, CDR1 is SGHVS and CDR2 is FQNEAQ. This CDR3 has 17 residues. V was clipped by 1 base and J by 5 bases; unmatched bases: 9. TCRdb's copy holds only in-frame clones and misses some; the assay was immunoSEQ multiplex PCR. The repertoire holds some 2,400,000 clones, with 90% to 97% as singletons. This chain uses TRBV7-8 with TRBJ2-7; 12 bases are shared with TRBD1. The clonotype originates from a young man in good health. The sequenced sample consisted of naive CD4+ T cells sorted from blood. Regarding subset: CD45RA+ positively selected. The CDR3 region is CASSLGAGTGGGNEQYF. The DNA of the CDR3 is TGTGCCAGCAGCTTAGGGGCGGGGACAGGGGGCGGAAACGAGCAGTACTTC.